The 29 T cell receptor beta chains given below trace back to one sample, sequenced in a study of regulatory T cells in long-lasting Graves disease. Documented time point: newly diagnosed GD, antithyroid drugs for less than 3 months. TCR sequences were obtained from RNA taken from PBMCs. CDR3-region Arm-PCR and iRepertoire HTBI primers produced the TCR beta libraries. Using its own MiXCR run on the multiplex PCR reads, TCRdb lists one record per CDR3 protein. This sample carries about 620,000 distinct CDR3 sequences, roughly 15% of them seen once, and the ten largest clones take 18%. This same sample was also taken into another study, of T cells in Graves' hyperthyroidism and ophthalmopathy.

This material consisted of peripheral blood mononuclear cells (PBMCs), taken at new diagnosis, from a patient treated with antithyroid drugs. These receptors were collected from a woman in her thirties with Graves disease.

This clonotype was seen only a few times. The CDR3 reads CASSLNTAEAFF. CDR3 coding DNA: TGTGCCAGCAGCCTGAACACAGCTGAAGCTTTCTTT. The gene calls are TRBV28 and TRBJ1-1; the D is unclear. Germline V gene sequence: CDR1 MDHEN, CDR2 SYDVKM. The germline V and J ends were trimmed by 6 bases and 6 bases, with 11 bases remaining between them. This CDR3 spans 12 amino acids.

The CDR3 DNA reads TGCGCCAGCAGTGAGGGTCGTCAGGGGCGTAATGAGCAGTTCTTC. Its translation is CASSEGRQGRNEQFF. This sequence joins TRBV10-1 and TRBJ2-1; tentatively, D is TRBD1 (6 bases). Trimming took 2 bases from V and 7 from J, leaving 15 bases between them. In germline, CDR1 is WNHNN, CDR2 SYGVQD (reference sequence). The CDR3 spans 15 residues.

This clonotype showed up just a few times. The chain recombines TRBV19 with TRBJ1-1, with D possibly being TRBD1 (5 bases). Trimming left V 5 bases short and J 6 bases short, with 13 bases between. Germline V gene lookup returns CDR1 LNHDA and CDR2 SQIVND (reference sequence). The CDR3 is made up of 13 amino acids. Written as DNA, the CDR3 is TGTGCCAGTAGTCGGGACGCGCCCGCTGAAGCTTTCTTT. The encoded protein is CASSRDAPAEAFF.

This clonotype has at least ten counts. J is TRBJ1-2 and V is TRBV2; D might be TRBD1 (6 bases). The V gene lost 6 bases and the J gene lost 5 bases, with 19 bases spanning the gap. CDR1 is SNHLY, CDR2 FYNNEI, per germline. The CDR3 is made up of 15 amino acids. The CDR3 bases are TGTGCCAGCAGCGCAACCCAGGGGCTTCTGTATGGCTACACCTTC. Its protein is CASSATQGLLYGYTF.

This clonotype has only a few counts. The DNA for the CDR3 is TGTGCCAGCAGCTTAGGTTGGGGGAGCCATGAAAAACTGTTTTTT. Translation gives CASSLGWGSHEKLFF. The V gene is TRBV7-9, the J gene TRBJ1-4, with a possible D match to TRBD1 (5 bases). The CDR3 runs to 15 residues. From germline, CDR1 is SEHNR and CDR2 FQNEAQ (reference sequence). V was pared by 1 base and J by 6 bases, with 12 bases between.

This clonotype was detected many times. Germline is not matched at one junction end, which may reflect a read error. The chain couples TRBV5-1 to TRBJ2-7; no clear D gene. CDR3 length: 13 amino acids. CDR1 is SGHRS, CDR2 YFSETQ, per germline. This chain's CDR3 is CASSLEGSYEQYF. Here the CDR3 DNA reads TGTGCCAGCAGCTTGGAAGGATCCTACGAGCAGTACTTC.

In regard to this clonotype: With a much larger clone just one base away, this may be a read error. V gene TRBV11-2 combines with J gene TRBJ2-3, with no clear D. The germline V gene encodes CDR1 SGHAT and CDR2 FQNNGV. The V and J ends lost 10 bases and 0 bases respectively, with 8 bases between them. This CDR3 is built from 12 residues. CDR3 nucleotides: TGTGCCACCCGGGCTAGCACAGATACGCAGTATTTT. This codes for CATRASTDTQYF.

The chain has TRBV6-1 and TRBJ1-6; TRBD1 agrees at 7 bases. Germline V gives CDR1 MNHNS, CDR2 SASEGT. The CDR3 sequence is 14 residues long. V lost 5 bases to trimming and J lost 7 bases; unmatched junction nucleotides: 5. The CDR3 region has the DNA TGTGCCAGCAGTACACCGGGACAGAATTCACCCCTCCACTTT. Translation: CASSTPGQNSPLHF.

This clonotype was picked up many times. V gene TRBV28 combines with J gene TRBJ2-3; 7 bases match TRBD1. With 6 bases clipped from V and 3 bases from J, the junction kept 6 bases outside the gene matches. The germline gives CDR1 MDHEN, CDR2 SYDVKM. The CDR3 consists of 14 residues. The CDR3 protein is CASRSGGLTDTQYF. In nucleotides, the CDR3 is TGTGCCAGCAGGTCAGGGGGTCTAACAGATACGCAGTATTTT.

The V and J genes are TRBV18 and TRBJ2-1; 14 bases line up with TRBD2. Trimming took 6 bases from V and 9 from J; bases not matched to a gene: 4. The CDR3 loop spans 14 amino acids. Per germline, CDR1 KGHSH and CDR2 LQKENI. CDR3 region: CASSGLAGVSEQFF. DNA of the CDR3: TGTGCCAGCTCGGGACTAGCGGGAGTGAGTGAGCAGTTCTTC.

This clonotype was counted only a few times. The V call is TRBV3-1, the J call TRBJ2-2; 11 nucleotides agree with TRBD2. V lost 4 bases to trimming and J lost 0 bases; unmatched junction nucleotides: 7. This CDR3 is 18 amino acids long. Germline lookup yields CDR1 LGHDT and CDR2 YNNKEL (reference sequence). This CDR3 reads CASSPLGTSGANTGELFF. The DNA of the CDR3 is TGTGCCAGCAGCCCCCTGGGGACTAGCGGCGCGAACACCGGGGAGCTGTTTTTT. Filled out from reference TRBV3-1 and TRBJ2-2, the complete variable domain reads DTAVSQTPKYLVTQMGNDKSIKCEQNLGHDTMYWYKQDSKKFLKIMFSYNNKELIINETVPNRFSPKSPDKAHLNLHINSLELGDSAVYFCASSPLGTSGANTGELFFGEGSRLTVL.

This clonotype was counted a few times. The chain combines TRBV4-2 with TRBJ2-5, with D possibly TRBD1 on 5 matching bases. The germline gives CDR1 LGHNA, CDR2 YNFKEQ. Trimming removed 1 base from V and 7 bases from J, with 16 bases in between. There are 15 residues in the CDR3. The CDR3 bases are TGTGCCAGCAGCCAAGTAAGGGGCGAGTCCAGGACCCAGTACTTC. The encoded protein is CASSQVRGESRTQYF.

The chain uses TRBV5-1 and TRBJ1-2; D not certain. The CDR3 is made up of 17 amino acids. Germline-derived CDR1 and CDR2 are SGHRS and YFSETQ. V was cut by 1 base and J by 1 base, with 17 bases left in between. For the CDR3, the DNA is TGCGCCAGCAGCTTGTACGCATCCGGCGGAGGTAACTATGGCTACACCTTC. It is translated as CASSLYASGGGNYGYTF. Combining the CDR3 with reference TRBV5-1 and TRBJ1-2 gives the whole variable domain KAGVTQTPRYLIKTRGQQVTLSCSPISGHRSVSWYQQTPGQGLQFLFEYFSETQRNKGNFPGRFSGRQFSNSRSEMNVSTLELGDSALYLCASSLYASGGGNYGYTFGSGTRLTVV.

In the case of this clonotype: This sequence may be a read error, since a much larger clone differs from it by one base. The chain recombines TRBV7-8 with TRBJ1-2; D unclear. The germline V gene encodes CDR1 SGHVS and CDR2 FQNEAQ. The CDR3 consists of 11 residues. CDR3 nucleotide sequence: TGTGCCAGCAGCTGGGGTAGTCGAGCGGCCTTC. It is translated as CASSWGSRAAF.

J is TRBJ2-7 and V is TRBV28; 12 bases match TRBD1. The CDR3 length is 17 residues. Germline values: CDR1 MDHEN, CDR2 SYDVKM. Unmatched junction bases numbered 11, after V lost 5 bases and J lost 3 bases. The CDR3 nucleotides read TGTGCCAGCAGTCTGGGACAGGGGGCCCATTTCGTCTACGAGCAGTACTTC. This codes for CASSLGQGAHFVYEQYF.

This clonotype has ten or more counts. V gene TRBV29-1 combines with J gene TRBJ2-7; D is unclear. Trimming took off 3 bases at V and 3 bases at J, with 6 bases between the two ends. The CDR3 is 11 residues long. From germline, CDR1 is SQVTM and CDR2 ANQGSEA. The CDR3 nucleotides are TGCAGCGTTGACACGGGCTACGAGCAGTACTTC. The encoded protein is CSVDTGYEQYF.

V and J are TRBV24-1 and TRBJ2-1, with 7 bases identical to TRBD1. Germline lookup yields CDR1 KGHDR and CDR2 SFDVKD. Trimming took 7 bases from V and 10 from J; bases not matched to a gene: 6. The CDR3 covers 12 residues. Here the CDR3 DNA reads TGTGCCACCAGCGAATGGACAGGCGAGCAGTTCTTC. Amino acids: CATSEWTGEQFF.

This clonotype was seen a handful of times. This chain connects TRBV6-2 or TRBV6-3 to TRBJ1-5, with D unclear. The CDR3 has 14 amino acids. Trimming cost V 2 bases and J 1 base, with 6 bases left between them. CDR1 MNHEY and CDR2 SVGEGT come from the germline V gene. The CDR3 reads CASSYIGSNQPQHF. Written as DNA, the CDR3 is TGTGCCAGCAGTTACATTGGGAGCAATCAGCCCCAGCATTTT.

This clonotype was recorded at least ten times. The V and J genes are TRBV28 and TRBJ2-3, with TRBD2 matching 9 bases. This CDR3 comprises 13 residues. Germline CDR1 reads MDHEN; CDR2 reads SYDVKM. The ends lost 5 bases at V and 12 bases at J; junction bases unmatched: 9. CDR3 DNA: TGTGCCAGCAGTAACATAGCGGGAGCGGCACAGTATTTT. Its translation is CASSNIAGAAQYF.

Ten or more counts support this clonotype. The chain has TRBV6-1 and TRBJ1-2, with D maybe TRBD1 (5 bases). The germline V gene has CDR1 MNHNS and CDR2 SASEGT. This CDR3 contains 13 residues. V lost 8 bases to trimming and J lost 4 bases, with 14 bases between them. Here the CDR3 reads CASVMRGGYGYTF. CDR3 bases: TGTGCCAGCGTCATGAGGGGAGGCTATGGCTACACCTTC.

The chain combines TRBV15 with TRBJ2-7; D may be TRBD2 (5 bases). Looked up from germline, CDR1 is LNHNV and CDR2 is YYDKDF (reference sequence). This CDR3 is built from 12 residues. V gave up 1 base and J gave up 4 bases, with 5 bases separating them. This CDR3 is CATSRAGYEQYF. CDR3 in DNA: TGTGCCACCAGCAGAGCGGGGTACGAGCAGTACTTC.

In its sample, this clonotype was seen a few times. The chain combines TRBV7-8 with TRBJ2-5; D possibly uses TRBD1 or TRBD2 (5 bases each). The CDR3 has 14 residues. In germline, CDR1 is SGHVS, CDR2 FQNEAQ. V was clipped by 1 base and J by 5 bases, with 11 bases between them. The CDR3 here is CASSLGGFGETQYF. The CDR3 DNA is TGTGCCAGCAGCTTAGGGGGGTTCGGGGAGACCCAGTACTTC. Supplemented by reference TRBV7-8 and TRBJ2-5, the full variable domain reads GAGVSQSPRYKVAKRGQDVALRCDPISGHVSLFWYQQALGQGPEFLTYFQNEAQLDKSGLPSDRFFAERPEGSVSTLKIQRTQQEDSAVYLCASSLGGFGETQYFGPGTRLLVL.

This clonotype was counted at least ten times. This chain connects TRBV20-1 to TRBJ1-1; no clear D. Trimming shortened V by 5 bases and J by 0 bases, and 4 bases separated the two germline ends. Germline values: CDR1 DFQATT, CDR2 SNEGSKA (reference sequence). CDR3 length equals 11 residues. CDR3 coding DNA: TGCAGTGCTCAGCTGAACACTGAAGCTTTCTTT. Translated: CSAQLNTEAFF.

The table lists this clonotype with a few counts. The genes are TRBV3-1 and TRBJ2-2, with TRBD2 identical over 7 bases. J gave up 0 bases and V 8 bases, and 9 bases lay outside the gene matches. This CDR3 has 16 residues. Germline V gene data show CDR1 as LGHDT and CDR2 as YNNKEL (reference sequence). In nucleotides, the CDR3 is TGTGCCAGCGCCCGGCGGGGGTCGTCGAACACCGGGGAGCTGTTTTTT. This translates into CASARRGSSNTGELFF.

This chain connects TRBV6-1 to TRBJ2-7; possible D gene TRBD1, 5 bases. Germline values: CDR1 MNHNS, CDR2 SASEGT. V lost 6 bases to trimming and J lost 2 bases, with 20 bases between them. The CDR3 consists of 16 residues. In DNA, the CDR3 is TGTGCCAGCAGGTTGGGGCAGGGCGCGTACCCCTACGAGCAGTACTTC. It codes for CASRLGQGAYPYEQYF.

The V call is TRBV6-2 or TRBV6-3, the J call TRBJ1-2; TRBD1 might be the D (5 bases). The V and J ends lost 2 bases and 0 bases respectively, with 10 bases between them. CDR1 MNHEY and CDR2 SVGEGT come from the germline V gene. CDR3 size: 15 residues. CDR3 nucleotides: TGTGCCAGCAGTTACGACAGAGCAACTAACTATGGCTACACCTTC. It specifies CASSYDRATNYGYTF.

About this clonotype: A single base is all that separates this from a far larger clone, so a read error is likely. The gene calls are TRBV6-5 and TRBJ1-1; D call uncertain. V was pared by 4 bases and J by 4 bases, with 16 bases between. The CDR3 extends over 15 amino acids. The V gene's germline CDR1 is MNHEY and CDR2 SVGAGI. In nucleotides, the CDR3 is TGTGCCAGCAGTTTTGGGATATTTGTGGGCACTGAAGCTTTCTTT. It encodes CASSFGIFVGTEAFF.

This clonotype was observed many times. The J gene is TRBJ2-7, the V gene TRBV28; D may be TRBD2 (6 bases). There are 15 residues in the CDR3. V shed 5 bases and J shed 0 bases, with 14 bases lying between them. Per the germline V gene, CDR1 is MDHEN and CDR2 is SYDVKM. CDR3 sequence reads: CASSGGSVGSYEQYF. The CDR3, as DNA: TGTGCCAGCAGTGGAGGGTCCGTCGGCTCCTACGAGCAGTACTTC.

This clonotype was counted a few times. V gene TRBV7-2 combines with J gene TRBJ1-6, with D perhaps matching TRBD1 (5 bases). Germline V gene sequence: CDR1 SGHTA, CDR2 FQGNSA. Deletions cut 2 bases from V and 0 bases from J, with 20 bases between. The CDR3 has 20 amino acids. This CDR3 is CASSLSCGTVLSSYNSPLHF. The CDR3 DNA is TGTGCCAGCAGCTTATCTTGCGGGACCGTTCTTAGCTCCTATAATTCACCCCTCCACTTT.